What follows are 23 T cell receptor beta chains derived from one specimen sequenced in a study of T-cell memory formation after mild COVID-19. TCRdb re-called the 5' RACE reads with MiXCR, one entry per CDR3 protein. This sample has hundreds of thousands of distinct CDR3 sequences; approximately 15% occur once, and the top ten carry 8.1%. Sequencing was done on a sample of PBMCs or a T cell subset sorted from them (not recorded which). The origin of the receptors is an adult woman who had mild COVID-19 (a few samples of this study predate the infection). Cell type and time point are not known.

The CDR3 coding sequence is TGTGCCAGCAGCACGCGGGGGGCCGGGGAGCTGTTTTTT. Its protein is CASSTRGAGELFF. The chain has TRBV7-2 and TRBJ2-2; 8 bases line up with TRBD2. The CDR3 sequence is 13 residues long. Germline V lookup: CDR1 SGHTA, CDR2 FQGNSA. V dropped 5 bases and J dropped 6; count of bases not matched to a gene: 2.

This clonotype has a count of ten or more. In DNA form, the CDR3 reads TGTGCCAGCAGCGTAGGAACCTACTATGGCTACACCTTC. As protein: CASSVGTYYGYTF. This chain links TRBV9 with TRBJ1-2; D gene ambiguous. The CDR3 runs 13 residues. The V gene's germline CDR1 is SGDLS and CDR2 YYNGEE. The V and J ends lost 0 bases and 3 bases respectively, with 6 bases between them. The complete variable domain, with remaining parts taken from reference TRBV9 and TRBJ1-2, reads DSGVTQTPKHLITATGQRVTLRCSPRSGDLSVYWYQQSLDQGLQFLIQYYNGEERAKGNILERFSAQQFPDLHSELNLSSLELGDSALYFCASSVGTYYGYTFGSGTRLTVV.

This chain links TRBV5-6 with TRBJ2-7; possibly TRBD1 for D (5 bases). With 7 bases removed from V and 3 bases from J, the gap between germline ends came to 14 bases. CDR1 SGHDT and CDR2 YYEEEE come from the germline V gene. The CDR3 has 13 amino acids. CDR3 protein: CASGRNRRYEQYF. The CDR3 DNA reads as TGTGCCAGCGGTAGGAACAGGCGCTACGAGCAGTACTTC.

This clonotype appeared a few times. The chain recombines TRBV4-2 with TRBJ2-7; 8 nucleotides line up with TRBD2. Per germline, CDR1 LGHNA and CDR2 YNFKEQ. Trimming cost V 4 bases and J 5 bases; bases outside gene matches: 7. The CDR3 has 14 amino acids. The CDR3 region is CASSLFGGVHEQYF. DNA for the CDR3: TGTGCCAGCAGCCTGTTCGGGGGGGTACACGAGCAGTACTTC.

This clonotype was counted at least ten times. The chain joins TRBV5-1 to TRBJ2-7; D possibly uses TRBD1 or TRBD2 (5 bases each). CDR3 length: 14 amino acids. The V end lost 1 base, the J end lost 3 bases, and 11 bases lay between the germline ends. Germline CDR1 reads SGHRS; CDR2 reads YFSETQ. CDR3 nucleotide sequence: TGCGCCAGCAGCTTGTCGTCAGGGAGCTACGAGCAGTACTTC. Its protein is CASSLSSGSYEQYF. Complete variable domain (other parts from reference TRBV5-1 and TRBJ2-7): KAGVTQTPRYLIKTRGQQVTLSCSPISGHRSVSWYQQTPGQGLQFLFEYFSETQRNKGNFPGRFSGRQFSNSRSEMNVSTLELGDSALYLCASSLSSGSYEQYFGPGTRLTVT.

CDR3 in DNA: TGTGCCAGCAGCTTAGCGGTTGGGGGCCAAGAGACCCAGTACTTC. Protein product: CASSLAVGGQETQYF. J is TRBJ2-5 and V is TRBV7-9, with D possibly called TRBD1 or TRBD2 (5 bases each). Trimming removed 0 bases from V and 1 base from J, with 9 bases in between. The CDR3 is 15 amino acids. The germline V gene has CDR1 SEHNR and CDR2 FQNEAQ (reference sequence).

This clonotype was picked up many times. This sequence joins TRBV2 and TRBJ1-1; D remains unclear. The germline V gene encodes CDR1 SNHLY and CDR2 FYNNEI. The CDR3 covers 13 residues. Trimming shortened V by 4 bases and J by 3 bases, and 9 bases separated the two germline ends. CDR3 coding DNA: TGTGCCAGCAGTGTGGAGGGAGACACTGAAGCTTTCTTT. This codes for CASSVEGDTEAFF.

This clonotype has more than one count but fewer than ten. V and J are TRBV29-1 and TRBJ1-6, with TRBD1 matching 9 bases. V lost 0 bases and J lost 9; bases outside the gene matches: 6. The CDR3 is 15 residues long. Germline lookup yields CDR1 SQVTM and CDR2 ANQGSEA. DNA for the CDR3: TGCAGCGTTGAAGATAGGGACAGGGTCGGTTCACCCCTCCACTTT. Translating it yields CSVEDRDRVGSPLHF.

This clonotype was counted between two and nine times. The chain recombines TRBV14 with TRBJ1-2, with 8 bases fitting TRBD1. The CDR3 length is 14 residues. Per the germline V gene, CDR1 is SGHDN and CDR2 is FVKESK. With V trimmed by 1 base and J by 8 bases, 6 bases remained unmatched. Here the CDR3 DNA reads TGTGCCAGCAGCCAAGTGCGATGGACAGGGGGCTACACCTTC. It is translated as CASSQVRWTGGYTF.

This clonotype was counted a few times. Sequence at one end of the junction differs from germline and may be a read error. The chain combines TRBV7-7 with TRBJ2-7; tentatively, D is TRBD1 (6 bases). The length of the CDR3 is 13 residues. Germline CDR1 and CDR2: SSHAT and FNYEAQ (reference sequence). The CDR3 DNA is TGTGCTAGCAGCTTAGATGCAGGGGCCGAGCAGTACTTC. As protein: CASSLDAGAEQYF.

This chain uses TRBV12-3 or TRBV12-4 with TRBJ2-7; 7 bases line up with TRBD2. V trimming: 6 bases; J trimming: 5 bases; junction bases outside the gene matches: 7. This CDR3 contains 13 residues. CDR3 loop: CASSSQRGHEQYF. CDR3 DNA: TGTGCCAGCAGCTCTCAGCGGGGACACGAGCAGTACTTC.

The V call is TRBV11-3, the J call TRBJ2-2; either TRBD1 or TRBD2 may fit D (5 bases each). Germline V lookup: CDR1 SGHNT, CDR2 YENEEA. The CDR3 is 14 residues long. V was cut by 3 bases and J by 5 bases, with 10 bases left in between. The CDR3 DNA is TGTGCCAGCAGCTTCATCGAGGGGACCGGGGAGCTGTTTTTT. Protein sequence: CASSFIEGTGELFF.

The V and J genes are TRBV19 and TRBJ2-1; D gene unclear. The CDR3 extends over 13 amino acids. V gave up 1 base and J gave up 2 bases, with 3 bases separating them. Germline CDR1 LNHDA, CDR2 SQIVND (reference sequence). CDR3 protein: CASSIAPYNEQFF. CDR3 DNA sequence: TGTGCCAGTAGTATAGCGCCCTACAATGAGCAGTTCTTC.

The V call is TRBV5-1, the J call TRBJ2-5, with 10 nucleotides matching TRBD1. The CDR3 is made up of 15 amino acids. Germline V gene sequence: CDR1 SGHRS, CDR2 YFSETQ. V lost 6 bases and J lost 0; bases outside the gene matches: 5. CDR3 nucleotide sequence: TGCGCCAGCACCTATGACAGGGGGCACCAAGAGACCCAGTACTTC. It yields the protein CASTYDRGHQETQYF.

This clonotype was detected a few times. The chain joins TRBV12-3 or TRBV12-4 to TRBJ2-4; no clear D gene. V gave up 7 bases and J gave up 1 base, with 14 bases separating them. This CDR3 comprises 15 residues. The CDR3 nucleotides are TGTGCCAGCACCTCGGCAAAATATGCCAAAAACATTCAGTACTTC. It yields the protein CASTSAKYAKNIQYF.

The table lists this clonotype with a few counts. The V gene is TRBV12-3 or TRBV12-4, the J gene TRBJ2-3, with D unclear. This CDR3 has 16 amino acids. V was clipped by 1 base and J by 0 bases, with 11 bases between them. The CDR3 DNA sequence: TGTGCCAGCAGTTTAGGTCAGCTGTGGAGCACAGATACGCAGTATTTT. Its translation is CASSLGQLWSTDTQYF.

This rearrangement joins TRBV30 to TRBJ2-2; TRBD2 matches 13 bases. Germline V lookup: CDR1 GTSNPN, CDR2 SVGIG (reference sequence). This CDR3 comprises 17 residues. Trimming removed 6 bases from V and 3 bases from J; junction bases left unmatched: 10. This CDR3 reads CACILAGGYFYTGELFF. The DNA of the CDR3 is TGTGCCTGCATACTAGCGGGAGGGTATTTCTACACCGGGGAGCTGTTTTTT.

This clonotype was observed at least ten times. The rearrangement joins TRBV20-1 to TRBJ1-2; no firm D call. Trimming pared 5 bases from V and 3 bases from J, leaving 13 bases between. CDR3 length equals 13 residues. Germline values: CDR1 DFQATT, CDR2 SNEGSKA (reference sequence). This CDR3 reads CSALDGWDYGYTF. CDR3 sequence (DNA): TGCAGTGCTCTGGACGGGTGGGACTATGGCTACACCTTC.

The genes are TRBV12-3 or TRBV12-4 and TRBJ2-6; the match to TRBD1 covers 8 bases. Trimming removed 6 bases from V and 4 bases from J; junction bases left unmatched: 8. The CDR3 runs to 16 residues. The CDR3 DNA sequence: TGTGCCAGCAGCCTTCAACAGGGGGACGGGGCCAACGTCCTGACTTTC. This codes for CASSLQQGDGANVLTF.

The J gene is TRBJ2-1, the V gene TRBV5-1; D is unclear. The V gene lost 2 bases and the J gene lost 4 bases, with 13 bases spanning the gap. CDR3 length equals 15 residues. Germline V gene sequence: CDR1 SGHRS, CDR2 YFSETQ. In nucleotides, the CDR3 is TGCGCCAGCAGCTTCCGGTCCATGGGGTACAATGAGCAGTTCTTC. Amino acid sequence: CASSFRSMGYNEQFF.

This clonotype was detected a few times. The chain uses TRBV12-3 or TRBV12-4 and TRBJ2-1; 8 bases map to TRBD2. Trimming at V came to 5 bases and at J to 7 bases, leaving 10 bases not matched to a gene. The CDR3 consists of 15 residues. Here the CDR3 DNA reads TGTGCCAGCAGTCCGCGGACTAGCAGGCAAAATGAGCAGTTCTTC. It yields the protein CASSPRTSRQNEQFF.

The rearrangement joins TRBV7-3 to TRBJ2-1; D may be TRBD2 (5 bases). CDR1 is SGHTA, CDR2 FQGTGA, per germline. Trimming removed 6 bases from V and 7 bases from J, with 16 bases in between. The CDR3 spans 14 residues. DNA for the CDR3: TGTGCCAGCAGTCCAAGTGGGAGCTTAAATGAGCAGTTCTTC. Protein sequence: CASSPSGSLNEQFF. The variable domain in full, with the rest retrieved from reference TRBV7-3 and TRBJ2-1, is GAGVSQTPSNKVTEKGKYVELRCDPISGHTALYWYRQSLGQGPEFLIYFQGTGAADDSGLPNDRFFAVRPEGSVSTLKIQRTERGDSAVYLCASSPSGSLNEQFFGPGTRLTVL.

This clonotype was found a few times. V usage is TRBV3-1 and J usage is TRBJ1-5; the D is unclear. Trimming removed 1 base at V and 7 bases at J, with 17 bases between. The length of the CDR3 is 16 residues. Germline V lookup: CDR1 LGHDT, CDR2 YNNKEL (reference sequence). CDR3 protein: CASSQGLIGVGQPQHF. CDR3 coding DNA: TGTGCCAGCAGCCAAGGTCTGATTGGGGTTGGACAGCCCCAGCATTTT. The full variable domain, completed using reference TRBV3-1 and TRBJ1-5, is DTAVSQTPKYLVTQMGNDKSIKCEQNLGHDTMYWYKQDSKKFLKIMFSYNNKELIINETVPNRFSPKSPDKAHLNLHINSLELGDSAVYFCASSQGLIGVGQPQHFGDGTRLSIL.